The TCR beta chain under discussion was sequenced for a study of regulatory T cells in long-lasting Graves disease (dated by TCRdb to the early 2020s). Study-wide context: Antithyroid drugs had been taken for less than 3 months by newly diagnosed Graves' disease patients. Patients with persistent Graves' disease were compared with patients with newly diagnosed Graves' disease using TCR sequencing and RNA sequencing of peripheral blood. The study was registered as a clinical trial and conducted in China. A total of around 35 samples underwent TCR sequencing, from some 13 patients with persistent Graves' disease and around 20 patients with newly diagnosed Graves' disease.

Germline trimming amounts to 10 bases on V and 0 bases on J, with 14 as the count of junction bases outside the gene matches. Including cysteine and phenylalanine, the CDR3 has 16 amino acids. Kept here is only the CDR3 DNA, which spans 48 bases and is read in frame from base 1. The time point label, read with the paper, signifies: newly diagnosed GD, antithyroid drugs for less than 3 months. For both TCR sequencing and RNA sequencing, RNA was extracted from PBMCs using TRIzol. The diagnosis of Graves' disease followed American Thyroid Association guidelines. Patients were recruited from an endocrinology department in Xi'an, China. Each patient gave 9 to 10 milliliters of peripheral blood, collected in an EDTA anticoagulant tube. Ficoll Paque Plus density gradient separation was used to isolate PBMCs, and no further T cell sorting was performed. An Agilent 2100 Bioanalyzer and agarose gel were used to assess RNA quality, and a NanoDrop 2000 was used to measure RNA concentration.

What the study reported, not specific to this receptor: Lower TCR Shannon entropy and fewer highly expanded clones were observed in persistent Graves' disease patients than in newly diagnosed patients, which suggested clonal expansion. Only peripheral blood was studied, because thyroid tissue, the primary lesion, was inaccessible. The small sample size was acknowledged by the authors as a limitation that may reduce accuracy. Only the TCR beta chain was sequenced and analyzed. More public clonotypes were shared among persistent patients (under 3,000) than among newly diagnosed patients (966). TRBV28, TRBJ1-2 and TRBJ2-5 were preferentially used in persistent disease, while TRBV20-1 and TRBJ2-1 were favored in newly diagnosed disease.

Library preparation employed multiplex PCR. The instrument was an Illumina HiSeq 4000. TCR beta libraries were built with iRepertoire HTBI primers and Arm-PCR amplification of CDR3 regions. Before sequencing, the PCR products went through gel purification. The authors' analysis ran thus. Gene usage analysis of CDR3 amino acid clonotypes relied on the approximately 60 TRBV and 15 or so TRBJ segments identified across samples. COPE and FqMerger were used to merge the filtered high-quality paired reads into contigs. BLAST was used to align contigs to IMGT TRBV, TRBD and TRBJ reference genes, and CDR3 was defined according to IMGT. Highly expanded clones were defined as clonotypes with a frequency above 0.1%. Shannon entropy was used to measure repertoire diversity, and the Gini coefficient was used to measure V-J evenness. A clonotype found in more than one individual was treated as public. TCRdb itself trimmed the public reads at Q25 with fastp, ran MiXCR and retained productive beta chains. Every entry covers one CDR3 protein and lists the most common genes and DNA from its rows. These V and J calls rely on TCRdb rather than the paper's analysis. For this sample there are a few hundred thousand distinct CDR3 sequences; about a sixth appear just once. 20% to 25% of the sample goes to the ten largest clones.

This clonotype was seen many times. Its recognized antigen is unknown. No base qualities exist here, and no much larger clone lies one base off it. This sample was shared with a second study, whose subject was T cells in Graves' hyperthyroidism and ophthalmopathy. Per the second study: Stable Graves' hyperthyroidism was defined as the absence of progression to ophthalmopathy over 18 months of follow-up. The hyperthyroidism patients were between 18 and 65 years old and newly diagnosed, with a disease duration of less than 2 months. Exclusion was applied to patients with uncontrolled infections, other autoimmune diseases, pregnancy or lactation. Diagnoses were established on the basis of clinical symptoms, serum thyroxine and TRAb, thyroid ultrasound, and orbital computed tomography. The TCR CDR3 was subjected to a first round of RT-PCR using the HTBI primer set and the Qiagen OneStep RT-PCR kit. Blood samples also contained most of the expanded thyroid clonotypes (frequency above 0.001), which suggests that blood repertoires may reflect thyroid immune responses. A 13 V-J signature model separated ophthalmopathy from stable hyperthyroidism, with around 88% sensitivity and roughly 81% specificity in cross-validation and 80%/75% in testing. During validation, the model predicted progression to ophthalmopathy a median of around six months ahead of onset, with more than 60% sensitivity and roughly 72% specificity. A discovery cohort of approximately 97 patients, roughly 45 with Graves' ophthalmopathy and 55 to 60 with stable Graves' hyperthyroidism, was used to find distinguishing TCR V-J signatures. An independent validation cohort of 18 to 20 hyperthyroidism patients and about 15 patients who later progressed to ophthalmopathy tested prospective prediction of ophthalmopathy. The roughly 90 discovery patients were divided at random into training and test sets in a 7:3 ratio. The study also compared thyroid tissue and blood T-cell repertoires from more than 5 Graves' hyperthyroidism patients. Following sampling, methimazole starting at 30 mg daily was given to hyperthyroidism patients, and high-dose intravenous methylprednisolone was given to ophthalmopathy patients. A second multiplex PCR round built the libraries, followed by size selection and purification. Libraries were sequenced paired-end with 100 bp reads on an Illumina HiSeq2000. SOAPnuke was used to process the raw data, removing reads that contained adapters or uncalled bases, had a mean Phred below 15, or lacked an exact match to the constant primer or identifier. High-quality paired reads were merged with COPE v1.2.5, and unique nucleotide sequences were defined as clonotypes. MiTCR v1.1 was used to align clonotypes to the IMGT TRBV, TRBD and TRBJ reference segments. Only V-J combinations with frequency above 0.0001, covering about 99% of repertoires, were analysed. The TCS score was defined as the ratio of F50 (clonal expansion) to E x V (chaos), calculated using BLOSUM62-based TCRdist between CDR3 peptides within each V-J. Welch's t-statistics and random forest reduced 500 to 550 V-J features to 13, which were used in a naive Bayes classifier (R e1071). Sample size was not statistically predetermined, and investigators were not blinded to group allocation. TCR Vbeta CDR3 sequencing of approximately 140 peripheral blood samples (43 ophthalmopathy, approximately 80 hyperthyroidism and 17 progressor patients) is reported in the paper.

The TCR was taken from a woman between 18 and 30 years old with Graves disease. Donor details come from another sample of the same person, matched by shared clones. The chain links TRBV12-3 or TRBV12-4 with TRBJ1-1; a stretch of 7 junction bases matches TRBD1. Sequenced here: peripheral blood mononuclear cells (PBMCs), sampled at new diagnosis, from a patient treated with antithyroid drugs. The CDR3 protein sequence reads: CATTFRTGAMNTEAFF. The sequenced DNA: TGTGCCACCACTTTTCGGACAGGAGCTATGAACACTGAAGCTTTCTTT.